This TCR beta chain was identified in a study of cytomegalovirus exposure and HLA in healthy donors (TCRdb year 2017). About the study as a whole: An earlier analysis of some 550 of the donors reported about 290 Gb of sequence data and some 120 million unique TCR beta sequences from 150 million to 200 million T cells. All discovery cohort repertoires had been generated using a single sequencing platform. The number of typed donors differed by locus: about 620-630 for A, B, C, DRB1 and DQB1; 522 for DQA1; 606 for DPA1; and roughly 470 for DPB1. The study was designed to test whether signatures of past pathogen exposure could be identified by cataloging public T cell receptors. Donor age, sex, ethnicity and CMV serostatus were collected together with the repertoire data. A separate validation cohort of approximately 120 different subjects was used in addition to the 666-subject first cohort. The study combined high-throughput TCR immunosequencing, statistical association of individual TCRs with disease status, and machine learning to predict cytomegalovirus infection status. Because of strong linkage in the cohort, a handful of DR-DQ haplotypes were treated as single units for association and clustering. Among the approximately 400 genotyped donors, about 83% belonged to the genetic ancestry cluster associated with self-reported Caucasian donors. The study profiled the T cell repertoires of under 850 subjects by immunosequencing and related them to cytomegalovirus serostatus. Among around 400 genotyped donors of the cohort, an average of around 240,000 unique TCR beta nucleotide sequences were sequenced per donor, 15% to 20% of them non-productive. In a later genetic analysis, genome-wide SNP genotypes for about three fifths of the roughly 670 donors were used, and that subset was treated as a discovery cohort. HLA typing included class I and class II loci at four-digit resolution. In an earlier analysis of roughly 540 of the donors, high-throughput TCR beta sequencing was used to judge whether each TCR beta V gene segment behaved as functional or pseudogenic. About 330 gigabases of sequencing data and about 92 million unique TCR sequences made up an early release that covered nearly 650 HLA-typed donors. In a later analysis, previously published TCR beta repertoires from 670 or so donors were re-analyzed and high-resolution HLA genotyping was added so that TCR occurrence patterns could be studied. Rather than using new phenotypic data, the later analysis identified candidate immune exposures from TCR beta sequences and from how often those sequences occurred across donors.

CDR1 SGHDT and CDR2 YYEEEE were looked up in the germline V gene. The CDR3, cysteine through phenylalanine, is 15 amino acids long. This entry keeps only the CDR3 DNA: 45 bases, framed from base 1. The trim is 0 bases for V and 1 base for J, with a gap of 10 bases between the germline ends. Overall study results and their limits: Sequencing depth was assumed to be roughly uniform across donors in the presence/absence analyses, though that assumption may not hold. The only immune exposure information available for the cohort was CMV serostatus. Strong co-occurrence of HLA alleles, especially DR and DQ, made assigning TCR associations to individual alleles difficult. A later analysis found that most CMV-associated TCR beta chains appeared HLA-restricted, with HLA associations seemingly driven largely by CMV exposure. An association between a missense DCLRE1C variant and V-gene and J-gene trimming of TCR beta chains was found in a later genetic analysis and replicated in an independent cohort. In the study, some 160 TCR beta chains were listed as associated with cytomegalovirus. A later analysis associated about 18,000 TCR beta sequences with specific HLA alleles at a false discovery rate of 0.05. Several of the top co-occurrence clusters appeared to be linked to parvovirus B19, influenza, CMV and Epstein-Barr virus, according to a later analysis. Most TCR sequences were seen in very few donors, while some public TCRs were found in many individuals. Because the 87-base-pair reads could not distinguish some IMGT-functional V segments, including TRBV6-2 and TRBV6-3, those segments were excluded. This cohort had only TCR beta chains sequenced, and the lack of alpha or paired-chain data limited which features could be detected. Compared with equally common non-associated chains, HLA-associated TCR beta chains in a later analysis were more clonally expanded and had lower generation probabilities. The sequencing pipeline was judged likely to have produced a cluster of highly shared sequence variants as a technical artifact. An earlier analysis of around 500 of the donors showed that most TCR beta V segments appeared in productive rearrangements either about 87% or about 30% of the time, which broadly matched IMGT annotations. A later analysis found that TCR association rates varied across HLA loci, with DRB1 alleles showing the most associated TCRs and HLA-C alleles the fewest. Because some donors lacked HLA typing at each locus, the association tests relied only on the typed subset. Because counts were too low, seventeen rarely observed V segments, including chromosome 9 orphons, were left out of the earlier analysis of a few hundred of the donors. A later genetic analysis reported fewer N-insertions in productive TCRs among donors in an Asian-associated ancestry cluster than the approximately 670-donor mean. A further reported finding was that TCR beta sequences accurately predicted the HLA-A and HLA-B alleles for most subjects in the first cohort. In both the original and validation cohorts, the classifier was reported to diagnose cytomegalovirus status with high specificity and sensitivity. Linkage disequilibrium might explain the correlated functional status among segregating V segments, but an unknown experimental factor could not be ruled out. Three of the identified cytomegalovirus-associated TCR beta chains were confirmed in vitro to be specific for cytomegalovirus antigens. According to the authors, the approach could potentially be generalized to other disease states and immunological phenotypes.

To prepare the library, the immunoSEQ multiplex PCR assay was applied. A mixture of 60 forward primers for TCR Vbeta segments and 13 reverse primers for TCR Jbeta segments was used in the multiplex PCR. Amplification of the CDR3 region of rearranged TCR beta genes was performed with a multiplex PCR assay on genomic DNA. On the Illumina HiSeq System, the amplified TCR beta libraries were sequenced as 87-base-pair reads. Concerning the study's data processing: A later analysis tallied roughly 78 million unique TCR beta chains across the 610 or so repertoires, and some 10 million of those chains were shared by two or more donors. To remove PCR and sequencing errors, raw reads were error-corrected and collapsed into unique sequences using a nearest-neighbor algorithm that merged closely related sequences. To assign V, D and J gene segments, CDR3 sequences were aligned to IMGT reference sequences. For a sequence to be retained, a match of at least six nucleotides was required to both a V gene segment and a J gene segment. Rearrangements were called productive when the CDR3 lacked stop codons and stayed in frame with V and J; all others were non-productive. Following IMGT convention, CDR3 was defined as the stretch from the second conserved V-encoded cysteine to the conserved J-encoded phenylalanine. The earlier analysis of 450 to 750 of the donors excluded any sequence lacking an unambiguous match to a single V gene segment. An earlier analysis of fewer than 750 of the donors classified V segments as functional when productive rearrangements were above 56.7% and as segregating when the standard deviation between donors was above 5%. A statistical classification framework was developed to diagnose cytomegalovirus status using the catalog of TCR beta chain sequences. A later analysis assigned V and J genes by comparing TCR nucleotide sequences with IMGT/GENE-DB human TR gene sequences. The TCRdist pipeline was used in a later analysis to assign CDR3 sequences and most-parsimonious VDJ recombination scenarios. In a later analysis, each TCR beta chain was defined by its CDR3 amino acid sequence together with its V-gene family, and reads lacking a unique V-gene family were excluded. To address suspected cross-contamination and a sequencing artifact, a later analysis removed 592 highly shared, low-generation-probability nucleotide sequences. In a later analysis, a clonal expansion index was calculated for each public chain from normalized within-repertoire ranks of inferred template counts. A later analysis computed generation probabilities with a VDJ recombination model fitted to out-of-frame rearrangements, and checked the results against IGoR. Hypergeometric tests were used in a later analysis to score TCR-TCR, TCR-HLA and TCR-CMV co-occurrence, with a repertoire-size bias correction applied to the TCR pairs. False discovery rates were estimated in a later analysis by permuting HLA or CMV assignments 20 times. In a later analysis, co-occurring TCRs were grouped using DBSCAN, with TCRdist sequence similarity added in when clustering inside HLA-allele-positive subsets. For co-occurrence clustering, repertoires with fewer than 30,000 or more than 120,000 public chains were excluded, along with roughly 5 repertoires with anomalous nucleotide sharing. In its TCRdb copy, this immuneACCESS table keeps in-frame sequences only and misses some clones. Where compared with another copy, unresolved V genes explain less than half of these, and the others have no known cause. V and J calls and clone size are as listed in that table; D and trimming were resolved from the DNA. The sample records fewer than 150,000 clones, approximately 69% of which are singletons. The ten top clones hold approximately 10% of the sample.

The cohort comprised hundreds of healthy bone marrow donors. At the time of sampling, every cohort member was nominally healthy, though immune exposures that went unrecorded were likely present. The donor tested CMV seropositive, placing the donor among the 250 to 350 seropositive members of the cohort. Every donor gave a peripheral blood sample, and the peripheral blood mononuclear cells from that sample were used for TCR beta sequencing. Genomic DNA was extracted from the blood cell samples with the Qiagen DNeasy Blood Extraction Kit. This clone was detected only a few times. What antigen it recognizes has not been identified. Base qualities are not provided; no much larger clone lies one nucleotide away.

The sequenced sample consisted of PBMCs. The receptor's source is a woman aged 50 to 65 in good health and CMV-seropositive. Recombination joined TRBV5-6 with TRBJ1-1; a tentative D match to TRBD1 spans 6 bases. The nucleotide sequence reads as follows: TGTGCCAGCAGCTTGGGTAAGACAGGGAACACTGAAGCTTTCTTT. The encoded protein is CASSLGKTGNTEAFF.